This T cell receptor (beta chain) was sequenced for a study of shared clonotypes between healthy human individuals (dated by TCRdb to the early 2020s). About the study as a whole: The cohort comprised a couple of women and a few men aged 18 to 49 years. For each donor, CD4 naive and CD4 memory were each given three plates, CD8 naive was given two plates, and CD8 memory was given one plate. To estimate repertoire size and how much clonotypes are shared between individuals, the study performed deep sequencing of blood TCR repertoires from roughly five healthy adults. Different laboratories and diverse techniques were used to prepare libraries and sequence TCR repertoires, to increase sequencing depth and limit assay-specific biases. Per donor, leukapheresis produced somewhere between about 0.94 and 9.5 billion PBMCs.

For this clone: Its antigen specificity is not known. The sample holds no much larger clone one base away, and base qualities are not on file.

The CDR3 contains 15 residues, cysteine and phenylalanine counted. The entry retains the CDR3 DNA only, 45 bases that are in frame from base 1. CDR1 and CDR2 are read off the germline V gene (reference sequence) as MNHEY and SMNVEV. Trimming removed 0 bases from V and 2 bases from J, leaving 11 bases between the germline ends. Using the deep immunoSEQ assay, multiplex PCR amplified TCR CDR3 regions from genomic DNA. Genomic DNA extracted from each cell subset was distributed evenly over all wells of several immunoSEQ 96-well plates, and each plate served as one replicate. For sorted subsets, each replicate PCR was loaded with 200 to 250 ng genomic DNA, equivalent to approximately 33,000 T cell genomes. Purified libraries were quantified with a Qubit 3.0 fluorometer, sized on a Bioanalyzer 2100, and re-quantified with the KAPA Library Quantification kit. A separate single-read 150-cycle Illumina NextSeq 550 flow cell was used to sequence each immunoSEQ 96-well plate. Regarding the original processing steps: Because the immunoSEQ output held only junctional sequences and lacked quality scores, the filtering could not match the filtering applied to full-length reads. To assign V/J genes and CDR3, sequences were annotated using PyIR, a Python wrapper for IgBLAST v1.9, with IMGT germline references. Reads were removed for weak V/J assignments (E-value above 1e-6), missing CDR3, stop codons, out-of-frame junctions, or ambiguous translated residues. A V3J clonotype was defined by an identical inferred V gene, J gene, and CDR3 amino acid sequence. To compute the percentage overlap between repertoires, the number of shared unique clonotypes was divided by the size of the smaller repertoire. Three approaches were used to assess repertoire richness: RTK rarefaction, the Chao1 estimator, and Recon v2.1 estimates of unobserved clonotypes. OLGA was used to compute generation probabilities for all TCRbeta clonotypes that the gDNA method yielded from a handful of donors. TCRdb mirrors the immuneACCESS table, restricted to in-frame sequences. Some clones are absent from its copies; in checked studies, under half trace to an unresolved V gene, and the reason for the others is unknown. That table furnishes V, J and clone size, whereas the DNA furnished D and trimming. This sample gives approximately 600,000 clones in total; 85% to 95% of them show up just once. The top ten constitute approximately 0.11% of the sample.

Paper-wide results and their limitations: Naive subsets generally had larger estimated clonotype richness than memory subsets. Even with the large sequencing depth, rarefaction of the sorted-subset datasets indicated that sequencing was incomplete. Pairwise subsampling led to the expectation that sequencing depth would affect the degree of clonotype sharing among donors. Sampling was limited to blood, and TCR repertoires in tissue likely differ from TCR repertoires in blood. Across a handful of donors, about 4.5% of naive CD4, approximately 3.5% of naive CD8, around 2.5% of memory CD4, and roughly 0.4% of memory CD8 clonotypes were shared. Higher generation probabilities were observed for clonotypes shared by all four sorted-subset donors than for non-shared clonotypes. The small number of donors limited the genetic and exposure-history diversity represented.

For the CD8 naive samples, CD45RO-negative cells were positively selected for CCR7, yielding a CD45RA+CCR7+ population from which TemRA cells were excluded. The donors were healthy, HIV-negative adults who had no recently reported acute infections or vaccinations. Every donor was a Caucasian adult living in Nashville, Tennessee, USA. Blood was collected by leukapheresis, and PBMCs were isolated by Ficoll-Histopaque density gradient centrifugation and then cryopreserved in liquid nitrogen vapor phase. Analytical flow cytometry was used to check the purity and quantity of each magnetically sorted T cell population. Each sorted fraction had its genomic DNA isolated and then quantified by UV absorbance on a Nanodrop 2000c.

Sequencing was performed on naive CD8+ T cells sorted from blood. Read against the paper, the sample's cell subset or site label means: CD45RA+CCR7+. The receptor was isolated from a woman aged 25 to 45 in good health. The sequence joins TRBV27 to TRBJ2-7; the D segment may tentatively be TRBD1 or TRBD2, each giving 5 matched bases. The DNA sequence follows: TGTGCCAGCAGTTTATCACTCCGGGGCCCCTACGAGCAGTACTTC. Protein translation: CASSLSLRGPYEQYF.